This TCR beta chain was sequenced for a study of T cell responses to AZD1222 COVID-19 vaccine. In the study overall: Pooling was applied to second doses at about 4 or about 12 weeks.

V lost 1 base and J lost 7, with 8 bases in between. CDR3 length: 14 amino acids. Germline CDR1 LNHDA, CDR2 SQIVND (reference sequence). The study, taken as a whole, reports: Donors, mostly white British, included more females; clonal diversity was possibly underestimated. Spike as a whole was targeted by vaccine-associated CD4 TCRs, dominant at 160-218 and 743-854.

As concerns this clone: Its antigen is still unknown.

Assay: immunoSEQ multiplex PCR; the TCRdb copy retains only in-frame clones and omits some. The sample gives around 150,000 clones, about 92% of which show up once; about 2.5% is in the top ten. This TCR was recovered from an adult in good health. Sequencing was performed on peripheral blood, taken on day 0 of AZD1222 vaccination. V is TRBV19 and J is TRBJ1-6; no reliable D call. The CDR3 loop is CASSIGEYNSPLHF. The CDR3 DNA is TGTGCCAGTAGTATAGGAGAGTACAATTCACCCCTCCACTTT.